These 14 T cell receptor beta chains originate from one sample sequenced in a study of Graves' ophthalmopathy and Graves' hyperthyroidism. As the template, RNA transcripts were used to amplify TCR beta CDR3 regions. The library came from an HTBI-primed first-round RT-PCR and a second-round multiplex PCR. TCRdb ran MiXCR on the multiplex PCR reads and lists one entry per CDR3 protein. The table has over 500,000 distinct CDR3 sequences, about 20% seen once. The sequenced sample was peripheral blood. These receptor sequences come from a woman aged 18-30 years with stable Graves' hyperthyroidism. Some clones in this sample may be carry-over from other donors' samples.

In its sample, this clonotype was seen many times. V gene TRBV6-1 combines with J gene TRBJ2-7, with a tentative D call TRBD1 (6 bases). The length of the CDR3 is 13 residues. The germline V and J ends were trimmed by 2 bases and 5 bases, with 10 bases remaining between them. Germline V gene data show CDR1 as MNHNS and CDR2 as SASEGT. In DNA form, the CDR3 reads TGTGCCAGCAGTGAAAGTCCAGGGGACGAGCAGTACTTC. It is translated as CASSESPGDEQYF.

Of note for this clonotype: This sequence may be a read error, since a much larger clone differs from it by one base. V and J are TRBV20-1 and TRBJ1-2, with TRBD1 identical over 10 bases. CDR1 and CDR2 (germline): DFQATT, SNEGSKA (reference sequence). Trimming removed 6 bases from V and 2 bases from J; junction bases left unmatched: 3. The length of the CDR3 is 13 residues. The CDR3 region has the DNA TGCAGTGCCGCGGACAGGGGGAACTATGGCTACACCTTC. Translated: CSAADRGNYGYTF.

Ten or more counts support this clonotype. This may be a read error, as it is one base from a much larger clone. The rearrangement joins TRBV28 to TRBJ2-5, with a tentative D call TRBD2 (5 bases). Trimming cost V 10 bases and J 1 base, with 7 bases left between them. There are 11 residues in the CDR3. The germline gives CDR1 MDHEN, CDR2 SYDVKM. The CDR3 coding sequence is TGTGCCACTCGGGGCCAAGAGACCCAGTACTTC. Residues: CATRGQETQYF.

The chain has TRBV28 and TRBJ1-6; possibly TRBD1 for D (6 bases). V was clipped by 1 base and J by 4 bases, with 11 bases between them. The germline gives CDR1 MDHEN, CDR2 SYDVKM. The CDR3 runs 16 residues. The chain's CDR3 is CASSLLEGQYNSPLHF. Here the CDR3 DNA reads TGTGCCAGCAGTTTATTGGAAGGACAGTATAATTCACCCCTCCACTTT.

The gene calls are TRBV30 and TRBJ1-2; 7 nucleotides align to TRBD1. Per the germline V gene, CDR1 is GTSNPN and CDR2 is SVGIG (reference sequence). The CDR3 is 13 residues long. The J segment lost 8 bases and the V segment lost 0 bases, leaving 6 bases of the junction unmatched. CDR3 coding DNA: TGTGCCTGGAGTGTACGACAGGGAGGCGGCTACACCTTC. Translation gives CAWSVRQGGGYTF.

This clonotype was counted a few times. The CDR3 protein is CASSLMAGNSPLHF. CDR3 sequence (DNA): TGTGCCAGCAGCTTAATGGCTGGAAATTCACCCCTCCACTTT. The V gene is TRBV7-3, the J gene TRBJ1-6; D gene uncertain. This CDR3 comprises 14 residues. Looked up from germline, CDR1 is SGHTA and CDR2 is FQGTGA. Trimming cost V 1 base and J 7 bases, with 8 bases left between them.

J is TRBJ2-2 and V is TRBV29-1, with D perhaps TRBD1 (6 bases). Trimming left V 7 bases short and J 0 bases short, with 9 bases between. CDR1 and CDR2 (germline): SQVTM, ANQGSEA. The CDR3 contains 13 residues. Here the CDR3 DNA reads TGCAGCGGTTGGACAGCGAACACCGGGGAGCTGTTTTTT. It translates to CSGWTANTGELFF.

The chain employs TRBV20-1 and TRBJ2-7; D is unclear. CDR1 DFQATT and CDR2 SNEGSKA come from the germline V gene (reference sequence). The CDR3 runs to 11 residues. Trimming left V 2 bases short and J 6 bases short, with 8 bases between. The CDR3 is CSARWVPEQYF. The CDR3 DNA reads TGCAGTGCTAGATGGGTACCCGAGCAGTACTTC.

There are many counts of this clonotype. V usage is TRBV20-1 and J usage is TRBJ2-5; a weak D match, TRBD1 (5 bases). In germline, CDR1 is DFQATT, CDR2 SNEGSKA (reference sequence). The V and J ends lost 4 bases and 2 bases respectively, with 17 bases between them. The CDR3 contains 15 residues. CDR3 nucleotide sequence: TGCAGTGCTATCCCCTCCGCGGACACTCAAGAGACCCAGTACTTC. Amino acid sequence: CSAIPSADTQETQYF.

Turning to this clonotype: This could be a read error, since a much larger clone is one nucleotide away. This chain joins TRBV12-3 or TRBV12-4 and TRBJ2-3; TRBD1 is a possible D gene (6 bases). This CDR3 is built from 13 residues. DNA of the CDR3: TGTACCAGCAGTCGAAGGGGGAGAGATACGCAGTATTTT. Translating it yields CTSSRRGRDTQYF.

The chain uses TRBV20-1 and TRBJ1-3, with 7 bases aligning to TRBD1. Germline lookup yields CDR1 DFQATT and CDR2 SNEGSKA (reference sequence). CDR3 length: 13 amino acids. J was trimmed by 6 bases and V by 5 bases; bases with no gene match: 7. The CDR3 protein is CSAPGQRSNTIYF. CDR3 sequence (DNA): TGCAGTGCTCCGGGACAGCGGTCAAACACCATATATTTT.

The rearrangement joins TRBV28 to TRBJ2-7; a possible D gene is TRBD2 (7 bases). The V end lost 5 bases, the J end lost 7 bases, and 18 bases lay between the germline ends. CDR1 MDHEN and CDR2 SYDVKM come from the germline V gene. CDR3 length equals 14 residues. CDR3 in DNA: TGTGCCAGCAGTCCCGACCGCGGGGGCGGGGAGCAGTACTTC. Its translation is CASSPDRGGGEQYF.

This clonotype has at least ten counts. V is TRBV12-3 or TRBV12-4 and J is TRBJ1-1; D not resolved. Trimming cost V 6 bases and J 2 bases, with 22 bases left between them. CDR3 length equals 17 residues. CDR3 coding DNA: TGTGCCAGCAGCCCCACCGACCCCCGAGGAGGCAACACTGAAGCTTTCTTT. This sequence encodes CASSPTDPRGGNTEAFF.

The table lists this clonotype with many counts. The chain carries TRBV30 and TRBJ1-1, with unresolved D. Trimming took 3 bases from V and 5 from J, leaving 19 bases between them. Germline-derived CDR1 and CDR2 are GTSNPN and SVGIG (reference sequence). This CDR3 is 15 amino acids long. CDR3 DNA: TGTGCCTGGAGCAGGCCGGGAGGAAGAAGGACTGAAGCTTTCTTT. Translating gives CAWSRPGGRRTEAFF.